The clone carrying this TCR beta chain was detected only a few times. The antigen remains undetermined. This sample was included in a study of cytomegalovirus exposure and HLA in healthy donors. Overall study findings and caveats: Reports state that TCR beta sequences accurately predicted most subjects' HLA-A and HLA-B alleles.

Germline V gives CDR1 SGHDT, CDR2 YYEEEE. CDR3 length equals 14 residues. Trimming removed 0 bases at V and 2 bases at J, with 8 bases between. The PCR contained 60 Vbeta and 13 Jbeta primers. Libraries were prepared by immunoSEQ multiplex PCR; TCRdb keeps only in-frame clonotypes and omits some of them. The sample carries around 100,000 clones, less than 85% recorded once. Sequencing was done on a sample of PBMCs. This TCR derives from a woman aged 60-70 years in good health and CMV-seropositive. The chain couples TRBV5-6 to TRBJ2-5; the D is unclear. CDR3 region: CASSLDGLQETQYF. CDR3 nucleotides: TGTGCCAGCAGCTTGGATGGGCTTCAAGAGACCCAGTACTTC. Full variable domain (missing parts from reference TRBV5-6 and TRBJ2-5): DAGVTQSPTHLIKTRGQQVTLRCSPKSGHDTVSWYQQALGQGPQFIFQYYEEEERQRGNFPDRFSGHQFPNYSSELNVNALLLGDSALYLCASSLDGLQETQYFGPGTRLLVL.